This is a list of T cell receptor beta chains from one sample in a study of blood T cell repertoires in COVID-19. Generated by immunoSEQ multiplex PCR, the TCRdb table keeps only in-frame clones and is missing some. The repertoire consists of about 67,000 clones, with roughly 80% occurring once and the leading ten covering about two fifths. The sample taken for sequencing was peripheral blood. Every receptor here comes from a human donor in a cohort sampled during active COVID-19. Each CDR3 is given with its conserved first and last residue. The D gene is left open where the match is weak. A clone size is listed for some rows: how often the clone was seen (once, few, many), or a class if it is expanded.

size | D | J | V | CDR3 | DNA
- | TRBD1 | TRBJ1-1 | TRBV5-5 | CASRPTGGSTSGTEAFF | TGTGCCAGCAGGCCGACAGGGGGCTCAACGAGCGGGACTGAAGCTTTCTTT
- | TRBD2 | TRBJ2-1 | TRBV4-3 | CASSLAGVYNEQFF | TGCGCCAGCAGCTTAGCGGGGGTCTACAATGAGCAGTTCTTC
- | TRBD2 | TRBJ2-1 | TRBV16 | CASSSAGGTTNEQFF | TGTGCCAGCAGTTCAGCGGGGGGAACAACCAATGAGCAGTTCTTC
- | TRBD1 | TRBJ2-3 | TRBV20-1 | CSASGQGITDTQYF | TGCAGTGCTAGTGGACAGGGAATCACAGATACGCAGTATTTT
- | - | TRBJ2-1 | TRBV30 | CAWTSANYNEQFF | TGTGCCTGGACTAGCGCCAACTACAATGAGCAGTTCTTC
once | - | TRBJ2-2 | TRBV18 | CASSPSARNTGELFF | TGTGCCAGCTCACCGTCGGCTAGGAACACCGGGGAGCTGTTTTTT
- | - | TRBJ1-5 | TRBV2 | CASVGTPYQPQHF | TGTGCCAGCGTCGGGACACCATATCAGCCCCAGCATTTT
- | - | TRBJ2-7 | TRBV5-1 | CASSFVGQSYEQYF | TGCGCCAGCAGCTTTGTCGGACAGAGCTACGAGCAGTACTTC
- | - | TRBJ1-1 | TRBV5-1 | CASSPEGREDTEAFF | TGCGCCAGCAGCCCGGAAGGGAGGGAGGACACTGAAGCTTTCTTT
- | - | TRBJ2-7 | TRBV6-6 | CASREQSPSSYEQYF | TGTGCCAGCAGGGAGCAGAGTCCCAGCTCCTACGAGCAGTACTTC
once | - | TRBJ1-4 | TRBV28 | CASSWDTIGEKLFF | TGTGCCAGCAGTTGGGACACAATAGGGGAAAAACTGTTTTTT
- | TRBD1 | TRBJ1-1 | TRBV4-1 | CASSPGQGSTEAFF | TGCGCCAGCAGCCCGGGACAGGGGTCCACTGAAGCTTTCTTT
- | - | TRBJ2-2 | TRBV6-6 | CASSYRAGQNTGELFF | TGTGCCAGCAGTTACCGCGCAGGGCAGAACACCGGGGAGCTGTTTTTT
- | - | TRBJ1-2 | TRBV12-3/TRBV12-4 | CASRTSYGYTF | TGTGCCAGCAGAACGAGCTATGGCTACACCTTC
- | TRBD2 | TRBJ2-1 | TRBV9 | CASSVASGGADEQFF | TGTGCCAGCAGCGTAGCGAGCGGGGGGGCCGACGAGCAGTTCTTC
- | - | TRBJ1-2 | TRBV7-9 | CASSTQGFGGYTF | TGTGCCAGCAGCACCCAGGGATTCGGGGGCTACACCTTC
- | TRBD1 | TRBJ1-4 | TRBV2 | CASSRDRVEKLFF | TGTGCCAGCTCCCGGGACAGGGTTGAAAAACTGTTTTTT
once | TRBD2 | TRBJ2-7 | TRBV5-1 | CASSAGTSGSYEQYF | TGCGCCAGCAGCGCCGGGACTAGCGGGAGCTACGAGCAGTACTTC
- | - | TRBJ2-1 | TRBV5-1 | CASTLGLAISYNEQFF | TGCGCCAGCACCCTGGGTCTAGCGATCTCCTACAATGAGCAGTTCTTC
- | - | TRBJ2-7 | TRBV20-1 | CSAGTGSEQYF | TGCAGTGCTGGAACAGGTTCCGAGCAGTACTTC
once | - | TRBJ2-7 | TRBV2 | CASSEGLKTAYEQYF | TGTGCCAGCAGTGAGGGACTCAAGACCGCCTACGAGCAGTACTTC
- | - | TRBJ1-2 | TRBV3-1/TRBV3-2 | CASSPANYGYTF | TGTGCCAGCAGTCCGGCTAACTATGGCTACACCTTC
- | TRBD1 | TRBJ2-1 | TRBV5-1 | CASSLVGTDNEQFF | TGCGCCAGCAGCTTGGTGGGGACAGACAATGAGCAGTTCTTC
once | TRBD1 | TRBJ2-2 | TRBV12-5 | CASGMGQGGTGELFF | TGTGCTAGTGGTATGGGACAGGGGGGTACCGGGGAGCTGTTTTTT
- | - | TRBJ2-6 | TRBV29-1 | CSVSERLQSRANVLTF | TGCAGCGTTTCAGAACGACTACAAAGTCGGGCCAACGTCCTGACTTTC
- | - | TRBJ2-5 | TRBV5-5 | CASSLLRRVETQYF | TGTGCCAGCAGCTTGTTGCGTCGGGTGGAGACCCAGTACTTC
- | - | TRBJ1-4 | TRBV28 | CASSPRGGSNEKLFF | TGTGCCAGCAGTCCCCGCGGGGGATCTAATGAAAAACTGTTTTTT
- | - | TRBJ2-3 | TRBV4-2 | CASSQGRGDTQYF | TGTGCCAGCAGCCAAGGTCGGGGGGATACGCAGTATTTT
- | - | TRBJ1-2 | TRBV4-1 | CASSFRPGPYGYTF | TGCGCCAGCAGCTTCAGACCAGGGCCCTATGGCTACACCTTC
- | - | TRBJ1-3 | TRBV15 | CATSRGGRSGNTIYF | TGTGCCACCAGCCGGGGGGGGCGGTCTGGAAACACCATATATTTT
- | - | TRBJ1-2 | TRBV5-1 | CASSQAPGEAYGYTF | TGCGCCAGCAGTCAGGCTCCAGGGGAAGCGTATGGCTACACCTTC
- | TRBD1 | TRBJ1-1 | TRBV5-5 | CASSSTGDTEAFF | TGTGCCAGCAGCTCGACAGGGGACACTGAAGCTTTCTTT
- | - | TRBJ1-1 | TRBV9 | CASSAPPSTEAFF | TGTGCCAGCAGCGCCCCCCCCTCCACTGAAGCTTTCTTT
- | - | TRBJ2-3 | TRBV27 | CASSLWGPGTQYF | TGTGCCAGCAGTTTGTGGGGCCCTGGGACGCAGTATTTT
few | TRBD2 | TRBJ2-2 | TRBV5-4 | CASKGGGETGELFF | TGTGCCAGCAAAGGCGGGGGGGAAACCGGGGAGCTGTTTTTT
few | - | TRBJ1-1 | TRBV18 | CASSPEQGKTEAFF | TGTGCCAGCTCACCAGAACAGGGAAAAACTGAAGCTTTCTTT
- | - | TRBJ1-1 | TRBV5-1 | CASSLTGNRVTEAFF | TGCGCCAGCAGCTTGACGGGGAACAGAGTCACTGAAGCTTTCTTT
- | TRBD1 | TRBJ1-2 | TRBV5-1 | CASSGILGQNYGYTF | TGCGCCAGCAGCGGAATCTTGGGACAGAACTATGGCTACACCTTC